These 8 T cell receptor beta chains were sequenced from one sample in a study of blood T cells in healthy people across ages. Sample-barcoded 5' priming and a J-beta primer mix drove a second PCR of roughly 6 to 12 cycles. MiXCR was run by TCRdb on the 5' RACE reads, yielding one entry per CDR3 protein. The repertoire has some 930,000 distinct CDR3 sequences, almost 30% of them found once; the top ten carry more than 8.5%. The sample also formed part of further work on T cells of mothers and their children.

The sample consisted of blood. The source is a woman aged 40 to 50 in good health.

This rearrangement joins TRBV6-2 or TRBV6-3 to TRBJ1-1, with D tentatively TRBD1 (5 bases). Between the trimmed V and J ends, which lost 6 bases and 1 base, there was a span of 15 bases. Germline V CDR1 and CDR2: MNHEY, SVGEGT. This CDR3 is built from 15 residues. The CDR3 nucleotides read TGTGCCAGCAGACTGATGAGGGGAACGAACACTGAAGCTTTCTTT. Its protein is CASRLMRGTNTEAFF.

The chain has TRBV3-1 and TRBJ2-1; D perhaps matches TRBD2 (6 bases). CDR1 and CDR2 from the germline V gene are LGHDT and YNNKEL (reference sequence). This CDR3 is built from 17 residues. Trimming took off 3 bases at V and 0 bases at J, with 15 bases between the two ends. The CDR3 coding sequence is TGTGCCAGCAGCCATGGGGTCGGCGGGGCCTCCTACAATGAGCAGTTCTTC. This gives the protein CASSHGVGGASYNEQFF.

The CDR3 DNA reads as TGCAGTGCTTCCCTTGAGGGGGCCAACACAGATACGCAGTATTTT. It translates to CSASLEGANTDTQYF. The V and J genes are TRBV20-1 and TRBJ2-3, with 7 bases matching TRBD1. Germline V gene lookup returns CDR1 DFQATT and CDR2 SNEGSKA (reference sequence). The CDR3 sequence is 15 residues long. Trimming cost V 5 bases and J 2 bases; bases outside gene matches: 10.

This clonotype was recorded a few times. The junction departs from the called germline gene at one end, perhaps through a read error. The chain joins TRBV7-3 to TRBJ2-3; 9 bases agree with TRBD2. The germline V gene has CDR1 SGHTA and CDR2 FQGTGA. The length of the CDR3 is 17 residues. The CDR3 nucleotides are TGCGCCAGCAGCTTTAGCGGGGGCTCGCTAACGGGTGATACGCAGTATTTT. Its protein is CASSFSGGSLTGDTQYF.

This clonotype was seen many times. The chain combines TRBV7-3 with TRBJ2-1; the match to TRBD2 covers 7 bases. The CDR3 contains 16 residues. CDR1 SGHTA and CDR2 FQGTGA come from the germline V gene. J gave up 7 bases and V 7 bases, and 16 bases lay outside the gene matches. The CDR3 DNA reads as TGTGCCAGCACCCTAGGGTCAGGGCAGGGAGGGAATGAGCAGTTCTTC. This gives the protein CASTLGSGQGGNEQFF.

This clonotype was counted only a few times. The V gene is TRBV5-1, the J gene TRBJ2-1, with TRBD1 matching 8 bases. The CDR3 is 14 amino acids. V was clipped by 6 bases and J by 7 bases; unmatched bases: 9. CDR1 and CDR2 from the germline V gene are SGHRS and YFSETQ. The CDR3: CASKPGTGQNEQFF. The CDR3 DNA reads TGCGCCAGCAAACCCGGGACAGGCCAGAATGAGCAGTTCTTC.

This clonotype appeared many times. The V and J genes are TRBV20-1 and TRBJ2-1; TRBD2 matches at 9 bases. There are 15 residues in the CDR3. The germline gives CDR1 DFQATT, CDR2 SNEGSKA (reference sequence). After removal of 5 bases from V and 4 bases from J, the junction contained 9 bases not matched to a gene. The CDR3 loop reads CSAVTGTSRYNEQFF. The CDR3 bases are TGCAGTGCTGTAACCGGGACTAGCCGGTACAATGAGCAGTTCTTC.

This clonotype was seen only a few times. The chain uses TRBV29-1 and TRBJ2-1; 7 bases align to TRBD2. V trimming: 7 bases; J trimming: 13 bases; junction bases outside the gene matches: 13. CDR1 is SQVTM, CDR2 ANQGSEA, per germline. This CDR3 region has 12 residues. CDR3: CSAGKAGEAQFF. The CDR3 DNA sequence: TGCAGCGCCGGAAAGGCGGGGGAGGCCCAGTTCTTC.